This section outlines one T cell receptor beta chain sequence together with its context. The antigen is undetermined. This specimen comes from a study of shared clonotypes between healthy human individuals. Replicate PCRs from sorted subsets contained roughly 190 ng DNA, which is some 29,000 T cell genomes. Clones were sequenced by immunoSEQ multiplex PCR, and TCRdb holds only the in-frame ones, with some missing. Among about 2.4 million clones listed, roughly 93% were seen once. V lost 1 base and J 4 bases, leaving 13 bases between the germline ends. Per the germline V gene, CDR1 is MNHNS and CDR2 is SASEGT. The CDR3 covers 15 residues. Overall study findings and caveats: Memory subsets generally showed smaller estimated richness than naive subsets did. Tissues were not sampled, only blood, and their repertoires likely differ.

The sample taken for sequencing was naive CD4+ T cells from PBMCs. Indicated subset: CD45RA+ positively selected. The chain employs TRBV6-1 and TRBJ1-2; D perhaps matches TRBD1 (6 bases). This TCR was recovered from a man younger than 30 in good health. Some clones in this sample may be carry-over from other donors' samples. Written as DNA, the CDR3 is TGTGCCAGCAGTGAAGGGCCATCACAGGGCTATGGCTACACCTTC. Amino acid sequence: CASSEGPSQGYGYTF.